The 19 T cell receptor beta chains listed next were all sequenced from one sample in a study of technical replicates of blood from a handful of donors. The assay was immunoSEQ multiplex PCR, and TCRdb's table has in-frame clones only and misses some. The sample includes about 97,000 clones, around 96% of them seen just once. Sequenced material: T cells isolated from PBMCs. The receptors derive from a human donor in good health.

The chain carries TRBV29-1 and TRBJ2-3; 8 nucleotides agree with TRBD1. J was trimmed by 3 bases and V by 3 bases; bases with no gene match: 5. The CDR3 covers 14 residues. Germline-derived CDR1 and CDR2 are SQVTM and ANQGSEA. The CDR3 DNA reads as TGCAGCGTTGAGGCAGGGGGCTGGACAGATACGCAGTATTTT. Translated: CSVEAGGWTDTQYF.

The chain recombines TRBV7-9 with TRBJ2-7; D may be TRBD1 (5 bases). The CDR3 runs to 12 residues. Germline V gene data show CDR1 as SEHNR and CDR2 as FQNEAQ (reference sequence). Trimming left V 11 bases short and J 5 bases short, with 16 bases between. The CDR3 loop is CAHSLPGNEQYF. The CDR3 coding sequence is TGTGCCCATTCGCTGCCAGGGAACGAGCAGTACTTC.

The chain recombines TRBV6-1 with TRBJ1-2, with TRBD1 as a possible D gene (6 bases). Germline-derived CDR1 and CDR2 are MNHNS and SASEGT. V gave up 3 bases and J gave up 2 bases, with 13 bases separating them. The CDR3 contains 15 residues. The CDR3 loop is CASSDWVRGNYGYTF. In DNA form, the CDR3 reads TGTGCCAGCAGTGATTGGGTCAGGGGAAACTATGGCTACACCTTC.

The V gene is TRBV19, the J gene TRBJ2-2; 11 nucleotides agree with TRBD2. This CDR3 region has 17 residues. Looked up from germline, CDR1 is LNHDA and CDR2 is SQIVND (reference sequence). J gave up 5 bases and V 5 bases, and 10 bases lay outside the gene matches. In DNA, the CDR3 is TGTGCCAGTAGTCCGGGACTAGCGGTTACTAGAACCGGGGAGCTGTTTTTT. Its protein is CASSPGLAVTRTGELFF.

The chain uses TRBV19 and TRBJ1-5, with 8 bases fitting TRBD1. The junction had 12 bases not matched to a gene; V was cut back by 1 base and J by 1 base. The CDR3 is 19 residues long. The germline gives CDR1 LNHDA, CDR2 SQIVND (reference sequence). The DNA of the CDR3 is TGTGCCAGTAGTATAGGAGGGATACAGGGGGTTAGGAGCAATCAGCCCCAGCATTTT. Translation gives CASSIGGIQGVRSNQPQHF.

This chain uses TRBV7-9 with TRBJ1-2; the D gene is possibly TRBD1 (5 bases). The CDR3 consists of 15 residues. Germline CDR1 and CDR2: SEHNR and FQNEAQ (reference sequence). The V end was cut by 1 base, the J end by 1 base, with 10 bases between. This CDR3 is CASSLGQGNNYGYTF. CDR3 nucleotides: TGTGCCAGCAGCTTAGGCCAGGGAAATAACTATGGCTACACCTTC.

The chain recombines TRBV9 with TRBJ2-5; 10 bases are shared with TRBD2. Germline lookup yields CDR1 SGDLS and CDR2 YYNGEE. With 0 bases clipped from V and 5 bases from J, the junction kept 10 bases outside the gene matches. This CDR3 comprises 17 residues. CDR3 nucleotides: TGTGCCAGCAGCGTAGACCCAGCGGGAGGGCTCTCGGAGACCCAGTACTTC. It specifies CASSVDPAGGLSETQYF. Based on the CDR3 plus reference TRBV9 and TRBJ2-5, the full variable domain is DSGVTQTPKHLITATGQRVTLRCSPRSGDLSVYWYQQSLDQGLQFLIQYYNGEERAKGNILERFSAQQFPDLHSELNLSSLELGDSALYFCASSVDPAGGLSETQYFGPGTRLLVL.

This clone was counted once. The chain has TRBV27 and TRBJ1-1, with D hard to call. Germline CDR1 reads MNHEY; CDR2 reads SMNVEV (reference sequence). The ends were cut back, 4 bases at V and 0 bases at J, with 6 bases in the middle. The CDR3 length is 13 residues. The CDR3 is CASSSGLNTEAFF. For the CDR3, the DNA is TGTGCCAGCAGTTCCGGGTTGAACACTGAAGCTTTCTTT.

This chain connects TRBV5-1 to TRBJ1-4; D ambiguous. The CDR3 spans 14 residues. V shed 0 bases and J shed 8 bases, with 11 bases lying between them. Looked up from germline, CDR1 is SGHRS and CDR2 is YFSETQ. CDR3 in DNA: TGCGCCAGCAGCTTGGGCGGGGTCGGGGAAAAACTGTTTTTT. Protein product: CASSLGGVGEKLFF.

The count of this clone is one. The genes are TRBV4-1 and TRBJ2-7; no definite D call. Trimming took off 4 bases at V and 3 bases at J, with 13 bases between the two ends. The CDR3 is made up of 14 amino acids. Germline V gives CDR1 MGHRA, CDR2 YSYEKL. CDR3 residues: CASSLLLISYEQYF. The DNA for the CDR3 is TGCGCCAGCAGCCTACTACTAATAAGCTACGAGCAGTACTTC.

This clone was seen a single time. V gene TRBV2 combines with J gene TRBJ2-3; 10 nucleotides align to TRBD2. Looked up from germline, CDR1 is SNHLY and CDR2 is FYNNEI. The CDR3 totals 14 residues. V trimming: 8 bases; J trimming: 4 bases; junction bases outside the gene matches: 6. This CDR3 is CASLAGTSADTQYF. The CDR3, as DNA: TGTGCCAGCCTTGCCGGGACTAGCGCAGATACGCAGTATTTT.

This chain connects TRBV7-2 to TRBJ2-5; D is possibly TRBD2 (7 bases). Germline-derived CDR1 and CDR2 are SGHTA and FQGNSA. V lost 1 base and J lost 7, with 19 bases in between. This CDR3 region has 16 residues. CDR3 coding DNA: TGTGCCAGCAGCTTAGTGGCTCCCAGAGGGGGGGGGACCCAGTACTTC. Its protein product is CASSLVAPRGGGTQYF.

V is TRBV11-3 and J is TRBJ2-7; 9 nucleotides align to TRBD1. V trimming: 4 bases; J trimming: 4 bases; junction bases outside the gene matches: 8. The CDR3 loop spans 15 amino acids. Germline V gene data show CDR1 as SGHNT and CDR2 as YENEEA. As DNA, the CDR3 is TGTGCCAGCAGCTCCCGGGACAGGGCTGGGTACGAGCAGTACTTC. Translating it yields CASSSRDRAGYEQYF.

The CDR3 coding sequence is TGTGCCAGCAGCCACGTCGGGGGTTCTCTTTATTATGGCTACACCTTC. Its protein product is CASSHVGGSLYYGYTF. The V call is TRBV14, the J call TRBJ1-2; D might be TRBD1 (5 bases). The CDR3 runs 16 residues. The germline V and J ends were trimmed by 3 bases and 5 bases, with 19 bases remaining between them. CDR1 is SGHDN, CDR2 FVKESK, per germline.

The J gene is TRBJ2-2, the V gene TRBV28; 7 positions agree with TRBD1. J gave up 2 bases and V 6 bases, and 6 bases lay outside the gene matches. The CDR3 spans 15 residues. Germline assignment: CDR1 MDHEN and CDR2 SYDVKM. The CDR3 loop is CASSRTGENTGELFF. The CDR3 nucleotides read TGTGCCAGCAGCAGGACAGGCGAAAACACCGGGGAGCTGTTTTTT.

The rearrangement uses TRBV6-1 and TRBJ2-3, with 7 bases identical to TRBD2. Unmatched junction bases numbered 7, after V lost 7 bases and J lost 3 bases. The V gene's germline CDR1 is MNHNS and CDR2 SASEGT. The CDR3 runs to 14 residues. This CDR3 is CASTGLGYTDTQYF. DNA of the CDR3: TGTGCCAGCACCGGACTAGGCTATACAGATACGCAGTATTTT.

The V call is TRBV7-9, the J call TRBJ2-1; D might be TRBD1 (6 bases). Germline-derived CDR1 and CDR2 are SEHNR and FQNEAQ (reference sequence). Trimming took 5 bases from V and 0 from J, leaving 23 bases between them. This CDR3 contains 19 residues. The CDR3, as DNA: TGTGCCAGCAGCCACAGCCTACTGACAGGCGAGAGCTCCTACAATGAGCAGTTCTTC. As protein: CASSHSLLTGESSYNEQFF.

This chain uses TRBV25-1 with TRBJ2-3; 11 nucleotides match TRBD2. There are 16 residues in the CDR3. Trimming at V came to 5 bases and at J to 0 bases, leaving 4 bases not matched to a gene. CDR1 MGHDK and CDR2 SYGVNS come from the germline V gene. The CDR3 DNA sequence: TGTGCCAGCAGTTGGGGACTAGCGGAAAGCACAGATACGCAGTATTTT. Its translation: CASSWGLAESTDTQYF. The complete variable domain, with remaining parts taken from reference TRBV25-1 and TRBJ2-3, reads EADIYQTPRYLVIGTGKKITLECSQTMGHDKMYWYQQDPGMELHLIHYSYGVNSTEKGDLSSESTVSRIRTEHFPLTLESARPSHTSQYLCASSWGLAESTDTQYFGPGTRLTVL.

The genes are TRBV6-6 and TRBJ2-4; TRBD1 agrees at 9 bases. Per the germline V gene, CDR1 is MNHNY and CDR2 is SVGAGI (reference sequence). The trim removed 5 bases at V and 4 bases at J, leaving 3 bases unmatched. This CDR3 is 14 amino acids long. The CDR3 coding sequence is TGTGCCAGCAGTAGACAGGGGGTGAAAAACATTCAGTACTTC. It is translated as CASSRQGVKNIQYF.